One and the same sample provided the 5 T cell receptor beta chains below, sequenced in a study of blood T cells in healthy people across ages. A second PCR, run for roughly 7 to 11 cycles, used a sample-barcoded 5' primer plus a J-beta primer mix. From the 5' RACE reads, TCRdb called clonotypes with MiXCR, one entry per CDR3 protein. The sample shows over 1,500,000 distinct CDR3 sequences, just under 50% of them seen only once. Specimen: blood. The source is a woman aged 40 to 50 in good health.

The rearrangement uses TRBV20-1 and TRBJ1-6, with 7 bases lining up with TRBD1. CDR1 is DFQATT and CDR2 is SNEGSKA in the germline V gene (reference sequence). Trimming cost V 3 bases and J 3 bases; bases outside gene matches: 2. This CDR3 has 14 residues. The CDR3 DNA reads TGCAGTGCTAGGGGACAGATCTATAATTCACCCCTCCACTTT. Translated, it gives CSARGQIYNSPLHF.

This clonotype was counted between two and nine times. The CDR3 region has the DNA TGTGCCACCAGCAGGACAGGGGAAGACTATGGCTACACCTTC. Residues: CATSRTGEDYGYTF. V gene TRBV15 combines with J gene TRBJ1-2; 8 bases fit TRBD1. Trimming removed 3 bases from V and 3 bases from J; junction bases left unmatched: 3. Germline V gives CDR1 LNHNV, CDR2 YYDKDF (reference sequence). The CDR3 runs 14 residues.

The chain joins TRBV10-3 to TRBJ1-1, with 9 positions matching TRBD1. V shed 2 bases and J 4 bases; nucleotides not matched to a gene: 8. CDR1 is ENHRY and CDR2 is SYGVKD in the germline V gene. CDR3 length: 16 residues. The CDR3 sequence: CAISEGQGLIGTEAFF. Written as DNA, the CDR3 is TGTGCCATCAGTGAGGGACAGGGGTTAATAGGCACTGAAGCTTTCTTT.

The chain has TRBV11-2 and TRBJ2-1, with D possibly matching TRBD2 (6 bases). CDR3 size: 16 residues. CDR1 is SGHAT and CDR2 is FQNNGV in the germline V gene. V was pared by 3 bases and J by 10 bases, with 22 bases between. The CDR3 DNA sequence: TGTGCCAGCAGCTTCGTTGCCGGGACTCAGCTCGGGGAGCAGTTCTTC. It specifies CASSFVAGTQLGEQFF.

This clonotype came up a few times. The J gene is TRBJ2-3, the V gene TRBV7-2; 7 nucleotides align to TRBD2. Germline V lookup: CDR1 SGHTA, CDR2 FQGNSA. The CDR3 extends over 13 amino acids. Trimming took 8 bases from V and 4 from J; bases not matched to a gene: 6. CDR3 in DNA: TGTGCCAGCTCGACTAGCCCCGCAGATACGCAGTATTTT. Protein sequence: CASSTSPADTQYF. Filled out from reference TRBV7-2 and TRBJ2-3, the complete variable domain reads GAGVSQSPSNKVTEKGKDVELRCDPISGHTALYWYRQSLGQGLEFLIYFQGNSAPDKSGLPSDRFSAERTGGSVSTLTIQRTQQEDSAVYLCASSTSPADTQYFGPGTRLTVL.